Below are 25 T cell receptor beta chains sequenced from a single sample in a study of graft-versus-host responses after intestinal transplantation. TCRdb's table, derived via immunoSEQ multiplex PCR, lists solely in-frame clones and lacks some. The table records roughly 40,000 clones, over 85% of them present only once. The sequenced sample was PBMCs, obtained roughly 270 days after transplant. The origin of the receptors is a human patient who received an intestinal transplant, so some T cells may come from the graft donor.

V is TRBV6-5 and J is TRBJ1-5, with D perhaps matching TRBD1 (5 bases). CDR3 length equals 15 residues. Germline V gives CDR1 MNHEY, CDR2 SVGAGI. Trimming removed 5 bases at V and 6 bases at J, with 17 bases between. The DNA for the CDR3 is TGTGCCAGCAGTCCGGGCTTTGTGGGGGGTCAGCCCCAGCATTTT. Amino acid sequence: CASSPGFVGGQPQHF.

The CDR3 DNA is TGTGCCAGCAGCCAATCCAGCGGGAGAAATGAGCAGTTCTTC. Amino acids: CASSQSSGRNEQFF. The chain has TRBV14 and TRBJ2-1; TRBD2 aligns across 8 bases. With 2 bases clipped from V and 7 bases from J, the junction kept 4 bases outside the gene matches. This CDR3 has 14 residues. The germline CDR1 and CDR2 sequences are SGHDN and FVKESK.

In this sample, this clone turned up once. This chain uses TRBV9 with TRBJ1-1; 8 bases map to TRBD1. The CDR3 loop spans 15 amino acids. Germline values: CDR1 SGDLS, CDR2 YYNGEE. V was clipped by 5 bases and J by 1 base; unmatched bases: 7. CDR3 DNA sequence: TGTGCCAGCAGTCTACGTGGACAGGGGAACACTGAAGCTTTCTTT. Its translation: CASSLRGQGNTEAFF.

This chain joins TRBV11-2 and TRBJ2-1; D may be TRBD2 (6 bases). The V and J ends lost 5 bases and 0 bases respectively, with 14 bases between them. The CDR3 totals 16 residues. CDR1 is SGHAT and CDR2 is FQNNGV in the germline V gene. CDR3 in DNA: TGTGCCAGCAGCCCCCGACTAGACTTCTCCTACAATGAGCAGTTCTTC. It encodes CASSPRLDFSYNEQFF.

This chain links TRBV10-3 with TRBJ2-7, with 11 bases aligning to TRBD2. V lost 3 bases to trimming and J lost 4 bases; unmatched junction nucleotides: 2. Germline CDR1 and CDR2: ENHRY and SYGVKD. CDR3 length: 14 residues. The CDR3 is CAISDTSGGYEQYF. CDR3 in DNA: TGTGCCATCAGTGACACTAGCGGGGGTTACGAGCAGTACTTC.

The chain combines TRBV7-9 with TRBJ1-1; D is unresolved. This CDR3 region has 16 residues. Trimming removed 1 base from V and 5 bases from J, with 17 bases in between. CDR1 and CDR2 from the germline V gene are SEHNR and FQNEAQ (reference sequence). Written as DNA, the CDR3 is TGTGCCAGCAGCTTAGACCTCCCTATTTGGGGTACTGAAGCTTTCTTT. Translating it yields CASSLDLPIWGTEAFF.

The V call is TRBV4-1, the J call TRBJ1-3; D is ambiguous. V shed 0 bases and J shed 0 bases, with 6 bases lying between them. The V gene's germline CDR1 is MGHRA and CDR2 YSYEKL. The CDR3 runs to 15 residues. CDR3 sequence reads: CASSQDRGSGNTIYF. CDR3 nucleotides: TGCGCCAGCAGCCAAGATCGGGGCTCTGGAAACACCATATATTTT.

This clone has only a few counts. V usage is TRBV1 and J usage is TRBJ2-7; the D call TRBD1 from the table was never checked on the DNA. TRBV1 is a pseudogene segment. CDR3 size: 15 residues. CDR3 in DNA: TGCACCAGCAGCCAAAGGTGGGGGCCATCCTACGAGCAGTACTTC. It is translated as CTSSQRWGPSYEQYF.

This rearrangement joins TRBV5-6 to TRBJ2-2, with 12 bases fitting TRBD2. Germline V gene lookup returns CDR1 SGHDT and CDR2 YYEEEE. The junction had 3 bases not matched to a gene; V was cut back by 0 bases and J by 6 bases. The CDR3 extends over 16 amino acids. CDR3 nucleotides: TGTGCCAGCAGCTTGGCCGCTAGCGGGGGGGCCGGGGAGCTGTTTTTT. It yields the protein CASSLAASGGAGELFF.

The chain is built from TRBV5-8 and TRBJ1-4, with no clear D. The CDR3 spans 14 residues. CDR1 and CDR2 from the germline V gene are SGHTS and YDEGEE. V was pared by 0 bases and J by 5 bases, with 8 bases between. The CDR3 is CASSLGTVNEKLFF. In DNA, the CDR3 is TGTGCCAGCAGCTTGGGGACCGTGAATGAAAAACTGTTTTTT.

V gene TRBV7-9 combines with J gene TRBJ2-7; the D is unclear. Trimming removed 2 bases at V and 4 bases at J, with 9 bases between. The CDR3 runs to 13 residues. In germline, CDR1 is SEHNR, CDR2 FQNEAQ (reference sequence). CDR3 residues: CASSLWATYEQYF. The CDR3, as DNA: TGTGCCAGCAGCTTATGGGCGACATACGAGCAGTACTTC.

The chain links TRBV5-5 to TRBJ1-5, with TRBD1 as a possible D gene (5 bases). Germline V gives CDR1 SGHKS, CDR2 YYEKEE (reference sequence). Trimming cost V 0 bases and J 6 bases, with 13 bases left between them. This CDR3 has 15 amino acids. The CDR3 spells CASSLGGVVGQPQHF. The CDR3 DNA reads as TGTGCCAGCAGCTTGGGAGGGGTAGTCGGTCAGCCCCAGCATTTT.

V is TRBV6-1 and J is TRBJ2-5; 11 nucleotides match TRBD2. The germline V gene has CDR1 MNHNS and CDR2 SASEGT. The CDR3 contains 15 residues. Trimming removed 5 bases from V and 1 base from J; junction bases left unmatched: 3. The CDR3, as DNA: TGTGCCAGCAGTTCGCTAGCGGGGGGCCAAGAGACCCAGTACTTC. It encodes CASSSLAGGQETQYF.

V usage is TRBV4-2 and J usage is TRBJ1-1; D call uncertain. The V gene lost 1 base and the J gene lost 10 bases, with 10 bases spanning the gap. This CDR3 is built from 12 residues. The germline gives CDR1 LGHNA, CDR2 YNFKEQ. The CDR3 reads CASSQGGDIAFF. The CDR3 DNA reads as TGTGCCAGCAGCCAAGGGGGAGATATAGCTTTCTTT.

This clone is a singleton in its sample. The CDR3 bases are TGTGCCAGCAGCGTAGTTGCTAGCTACACAGATACGCAGTATTTT. Protein sequence: CASSVVASYTDTQYF. J is TRBJ2-3 and V is TRBV9, with D perhaps TRBD2 (5 bases). Per germline, CDR1 SGDLS and CDR2 YYNGEE. The V and J ends lost 0 bases and 2 bases respectively, with 10 bases between them. The CDR3 length is 15 residues.

This chain uses TRBV9 with TRBJ2-2; D ambiguous. Trimming took 4 bases from V and 5 from J, leaving 21 bases between them. From germline, CDR1 is SGDLS and CDR2 YYNGEE. The CDR3 covers 17 residues. CDR3 DNA sequence: TGTGCCAGCAGCCCCCAGGATCTCGGCTTACGTACCGGGGAGCTGTTTTTT. Translating it yields CASSPQDLGLRTGELFF.

The V call is TRBV5-6, the J call TRBJ2-2; the D is unclear. CDR1 is SGHDT, CDR2 YYEEEE, per germline. The CDR3 consists of 16 residues. Trimming cost V 4 bases and J 0 bases, with 13 bases left between them. The CDR3 spells CASSPAWDTNTGELFF. DNA of the CDR3: TGTGCCAGCAGCCCCGCCTGGGATACGAACACCGGGGAGCTGTTTTTT. The whole variable domain, filled in from reference TRBV5-6 and TRBJ2-2, reads DAGVTQSPTHLIKTRGQQVTLRCSPKSGHDTVSWYQQALGQGPQFIFQYYEEEERQRGNFPDRFSGHQFPNYSSELNVNALLLGDSALYLCASSPAWDTNTGELFFGEGSRLTVL.

This clone was recorded once. The chain joins TRBV6-5 to TRBJ2-5; 8 bases are a match to TRBD2. Trimming cost V 4 bases and J 4 bases; bases outside gene matches: 8. This CDR3 region has 15 residues. Looked up from germline, CDR1 is MNHEY and CDR2 is SVGAGI. CDR3 protein: CASSSSPGGRETQYF. In nucleotides, the CDR3 is TGTGCCAGCAGTTCCTCCCCGGGGGGGCGAGAGACCCAGTACTTC.

This chain links TRBV14 with TRBJ2-3; D is perhaps TRBD2 (6 bases). This CDR3 spans 14 amino acids. The germline CDR1 and CDR2 sequences are SGHDN and FVKESK. V was trimmed by 8 bases and J by 0 bases, leaving 12 bases between them. This CDR3 is CASRLSGSTDTQYF. CDR3 DNA: TGTGCCAGCCGGTTAAGCGGGAGCACAGATACGCAGTATTTT.

In nucleotides, the CDR3 is TGTGCCAGCAGTTTTACAGGGAACACTGAAGCTTTCTTT. Translated, it gives CASSFTGNTEAFF. This chain connects TRBV27 to TRBJ1-1, with D perhaps matching TRBD1 (5 bases). The CDR3 runs to 13 residues. V lost 3 bases, J lost 1 base, and 6 bases lay in between. The germline V gene encodes CDR1 MNHEY and CDR2 SMNVEV (reference sequence).

The genes are TRBV9 and TRBJ2-3; D not certain. Germline V gene lookup returns CDR1 SGDLS and CDR2 YYNGEE. This CDR3 region has 15 residues. Between the trimmed V and J ends, which lost 0 bases and 4 bases, there was a span of 12 bases. Here the CDR3 reads CASSVGGLNPDTQYF. The CDR3 DNA is TGTGCCAGCAGCGTAGGGGGTTTGAATCCAGATACGCAGTATTTT.

V and J are TRBV6-1 and TRBJ2-6; D uncertain. The CDR3 spans 15 residues. The V gene's germline CDR1 is MNHNS and CDR2 SASEGT. The V and J ends lost 4 bases and 0 bases respectively, with 7 bases between them. The CDR3 protein is CASSGLDSGANVLTF. The CDR3 DNA is TGTGCCAGCAGTGGGTTAGACTCTGGGGCCAACGTCCTGACTTTC.

This chain connects TRBV5-1 to TRBJ2-5; TRBD2 might be the D (6 bases). The CDR3 covers 15 residues. V shed 3 bases and J shed 2 bases, with 14 bases lying between them. The germline gives CDR1 SGHRS, CDR2 YFSETQ. Here the CDR3 DNA reads TGCGCCAGCAGCTGGTTAGCGGTTGGTCAAGAGACCCAGTACTTC. Amino acids: CASSWLAVGQETQYF.

V and J are TRBV6-1 and TRBJ1-2, with TRBD1 matching 7 bases. CDR1 is MNHNS, CDR2 SASEGT, per germline. This CDR3 is built from 14 residues. The junction had 4 bases not matched to a gene; V was cut back by 6 bases and J by 0 bases. CDR3 protein: CASSADRSNYGYTF. CDR3 DNA sequence: TGTGCCAGCAGCGCGGACAGGTCTAACTATGGCTACACCTTC.

V and J are TRBV5-1 and TRBJ2-7; a possible D gene is TRBD2 (5 bases). CDR3 length equals 12 residues. Germline lookup yields CDR1 SGHRS and CDR2 YFSETQ. The ends were cut back, 4 bases at V and 4 bases at J, with 9 bases in the middle. This CDR3 is CASSHEGYEQYF. The CDR3 DNA reads TGCGCCAGCAGCCATGAGGGATACGAGCAGTACTTC. Variable domain in full (rest from reference TRBV5-1 and TRBJ2-7): KAGVTQTPRYLIKTRGQQVTLSCSPISGHRSVSWYQQTPGQGLQFLFEYFSETQRNKGNFPGRFSGRQFSNSRSEMNVSTLELGDSALYLCASSHEGYEQYFGPGTRLTVT.